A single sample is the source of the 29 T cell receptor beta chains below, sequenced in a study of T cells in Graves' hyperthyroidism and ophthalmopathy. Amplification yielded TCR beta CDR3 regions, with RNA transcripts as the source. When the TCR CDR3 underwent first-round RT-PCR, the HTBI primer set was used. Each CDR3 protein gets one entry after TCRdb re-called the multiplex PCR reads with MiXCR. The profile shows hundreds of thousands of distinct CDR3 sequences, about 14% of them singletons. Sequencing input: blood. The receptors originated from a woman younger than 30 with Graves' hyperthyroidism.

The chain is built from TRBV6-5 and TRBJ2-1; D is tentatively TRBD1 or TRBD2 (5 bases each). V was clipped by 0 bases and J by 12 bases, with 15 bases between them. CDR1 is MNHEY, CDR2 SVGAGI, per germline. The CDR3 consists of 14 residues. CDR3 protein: CASSYSSGSGGQFF. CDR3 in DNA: TGTGCCAGCAGTTACTCGAGCGGCTCTGGGGGGCAGTTCTTC.

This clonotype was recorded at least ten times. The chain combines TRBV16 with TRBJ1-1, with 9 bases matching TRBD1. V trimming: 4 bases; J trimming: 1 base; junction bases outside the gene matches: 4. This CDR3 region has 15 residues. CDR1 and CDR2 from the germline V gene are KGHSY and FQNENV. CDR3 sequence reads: CASSRPGQGNTEAFF. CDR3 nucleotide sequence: TGTGCCAGCAGCCGACCGGGACAGGGGAACACTGAAGCTTTCTTT.

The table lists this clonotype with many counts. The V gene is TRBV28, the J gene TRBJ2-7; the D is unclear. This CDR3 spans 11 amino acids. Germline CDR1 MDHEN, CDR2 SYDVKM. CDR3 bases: TGTGGTAGTAGGAACGGTTACGAGCAGTACTTC. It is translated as CGSRNGYEQYF.

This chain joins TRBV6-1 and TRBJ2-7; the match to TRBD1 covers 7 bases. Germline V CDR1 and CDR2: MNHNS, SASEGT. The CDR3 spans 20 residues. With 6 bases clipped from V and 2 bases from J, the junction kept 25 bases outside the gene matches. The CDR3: CASSPETKTGMVRITYEQYF. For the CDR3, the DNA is TGTGCCAGCAGCCCCGAGACGAAGACAGGGATGGTTCGGATTACCTACGAGCAGTACTTC.

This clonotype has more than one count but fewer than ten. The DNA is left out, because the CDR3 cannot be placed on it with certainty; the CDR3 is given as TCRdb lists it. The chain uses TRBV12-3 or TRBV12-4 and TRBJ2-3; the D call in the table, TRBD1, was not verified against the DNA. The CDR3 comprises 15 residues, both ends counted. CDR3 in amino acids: CASSFGAGVRDGQYF.

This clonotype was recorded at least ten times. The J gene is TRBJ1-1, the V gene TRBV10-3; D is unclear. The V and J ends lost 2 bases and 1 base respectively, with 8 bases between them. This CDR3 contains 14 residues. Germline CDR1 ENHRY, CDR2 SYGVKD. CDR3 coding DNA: TGTGCCATCAGTGAGAGGGTGGGGAACACTGAAGCTTTCTTT. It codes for CAISERVGNTEAFF.

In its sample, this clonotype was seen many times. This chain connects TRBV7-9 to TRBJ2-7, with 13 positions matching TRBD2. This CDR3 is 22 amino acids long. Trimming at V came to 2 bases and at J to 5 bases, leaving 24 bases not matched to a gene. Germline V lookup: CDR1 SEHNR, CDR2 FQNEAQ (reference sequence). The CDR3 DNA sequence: TGTGCCAGCAGCTTATATGTGGTGGGAGTTGAACTAGCGGGAGGGCGTCGCAACGAGCAGTACTTC. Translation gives CASSLYVVGVELAGGRRNEQYF.

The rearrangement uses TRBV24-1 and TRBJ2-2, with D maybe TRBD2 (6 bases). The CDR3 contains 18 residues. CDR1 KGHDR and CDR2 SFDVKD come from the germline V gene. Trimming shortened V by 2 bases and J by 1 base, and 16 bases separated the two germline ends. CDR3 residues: CATSDSLMRLGNTGELFF. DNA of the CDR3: TGTGCCACCAGTGATTCGTTAATGAGACTAGGGAACACCGGGGAGCTGTTTTTT.

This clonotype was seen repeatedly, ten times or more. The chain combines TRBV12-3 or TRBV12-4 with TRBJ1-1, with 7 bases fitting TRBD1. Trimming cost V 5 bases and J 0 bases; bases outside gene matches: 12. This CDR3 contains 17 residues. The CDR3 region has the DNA TGTGCCAGCAGTCACGGGACAGCCTTCGCCATGAACACTGAAGCTTTCTTT. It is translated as CASSHGTAFAMNTEAFF.

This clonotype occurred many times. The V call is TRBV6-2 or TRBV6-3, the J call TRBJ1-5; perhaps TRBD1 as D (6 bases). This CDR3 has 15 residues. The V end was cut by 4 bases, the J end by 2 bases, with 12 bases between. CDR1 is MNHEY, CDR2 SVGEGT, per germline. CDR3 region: CASSSGVEGNQPQHF. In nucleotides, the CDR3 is TGTGCCAGCAGTTCAGGGGTGGAGGGCAATCAGCCCCAGCATTTT.

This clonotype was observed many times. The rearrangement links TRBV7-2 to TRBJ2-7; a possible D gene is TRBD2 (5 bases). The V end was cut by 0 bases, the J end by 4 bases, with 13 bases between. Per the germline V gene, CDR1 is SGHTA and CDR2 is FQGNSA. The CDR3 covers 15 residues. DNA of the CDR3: TGTGCCAGCAGCTTAGCCGGACTTTCCGGGTACGAGCAGTACTTC. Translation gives CASSLAGLSGYEQYF.

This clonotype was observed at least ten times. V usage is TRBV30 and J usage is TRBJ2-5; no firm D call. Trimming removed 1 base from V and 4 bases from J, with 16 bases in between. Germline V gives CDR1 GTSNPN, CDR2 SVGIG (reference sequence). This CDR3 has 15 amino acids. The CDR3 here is CAWSGATPDGETQYF. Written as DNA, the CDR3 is TGTGCCTGGAGTGGGGCGACACCGGACGGAGAGACCCAGTACTTC.

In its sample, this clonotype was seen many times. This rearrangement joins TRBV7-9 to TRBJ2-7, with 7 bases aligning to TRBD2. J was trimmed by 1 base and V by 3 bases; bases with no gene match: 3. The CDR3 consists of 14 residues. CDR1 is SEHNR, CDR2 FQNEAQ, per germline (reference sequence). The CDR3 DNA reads TGTGCCAGCAGCTTCCCGGGACTATCCTACGAGCAGTACTTC. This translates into CASSFPGLSYEQYF. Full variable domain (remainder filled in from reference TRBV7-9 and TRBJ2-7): DTGVSQNPRHKITKRGQNVTFRCDPISEHNRLYWYRQTLGQGPEFLTYFQNEAQLEKSRLLSDRFSAERPKGSFSTLEIQRTEQGDSAMYLCASSFPGLSYEQYFGPGTRLTVT.

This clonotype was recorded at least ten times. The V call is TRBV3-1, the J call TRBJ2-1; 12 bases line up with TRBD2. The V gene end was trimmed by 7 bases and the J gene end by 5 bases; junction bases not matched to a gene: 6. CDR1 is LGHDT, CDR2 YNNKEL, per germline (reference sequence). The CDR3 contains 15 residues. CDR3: CASTPRLAGDNEQFF. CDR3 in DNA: TGTGCCAGCACCCCAAGACTAGCGGGAGACAATGAGCAGTTCTTC.

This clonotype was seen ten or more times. The CDR3 DNA sequence: TGTGCCAGCAGCCAGGGGGACAGGGATGGCACTGAAGCTTTCTTT. Translating gives CASSQGDRDGTEAFF. The chain recombines TRBV3-1 with TRBJ1-1; 9 nucleotides agree with TRBD1. This CDR3 has 15 residues. Germline V CDR1 and CDR2: LGHDT, YNNKEL (reference sequence). V lost 3 bases to trimming and J lost 4 bases; unmatched junction nucleotides: 6.

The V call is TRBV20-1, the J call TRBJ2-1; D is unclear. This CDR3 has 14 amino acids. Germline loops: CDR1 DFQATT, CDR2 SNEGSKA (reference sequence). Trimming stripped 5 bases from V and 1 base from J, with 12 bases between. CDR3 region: CSAEIRESYNEQFF. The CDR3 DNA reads TGCAGTGCTGAAATTAGAGAATCCTACAATGAGCAGTTCTTC.

CDR3 coding DNA: TGCAGCGTTGATTTGGCGACTCTCGGAGATGAGCAGTTCTTC. As protein: CSVDLATLGDEQFF. This rearrangement joins TRBV29-1 to TRBJ2-1; D call uncertain. CDR1 is SQVTM, CDR2 ANQGSEA, per germline. V dropped 3 bases and J dropped 8 bases, with 17 bases sitting between them. This CDR3 is built from 14 residues.

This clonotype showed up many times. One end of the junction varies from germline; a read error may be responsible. CDR3 sequence reads: CAITETQGRRNEQFF. The CDR3 DNA follows: TGTGCCATCACTGAGACCCAGGGGCGGAGGAATGAGCAGTTCTTC. The chain is built from TRBV10-3 and TRBJ2-1; a weak D match, TRBD1 (6 bases). CDR3 length equals 15 residues. CDR1 and CDR2 from the germline V gene are ENHRY and SYGVKD.

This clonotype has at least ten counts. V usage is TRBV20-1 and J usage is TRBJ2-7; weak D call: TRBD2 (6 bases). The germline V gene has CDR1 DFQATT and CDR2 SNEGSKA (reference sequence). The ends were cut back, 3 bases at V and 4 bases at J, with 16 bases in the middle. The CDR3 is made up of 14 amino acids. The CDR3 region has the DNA TGCAGTGCTAGTCAGGTTGGCGGGGCATACGAGCAGTACTTC. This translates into CSASQVGGAYEQYF.

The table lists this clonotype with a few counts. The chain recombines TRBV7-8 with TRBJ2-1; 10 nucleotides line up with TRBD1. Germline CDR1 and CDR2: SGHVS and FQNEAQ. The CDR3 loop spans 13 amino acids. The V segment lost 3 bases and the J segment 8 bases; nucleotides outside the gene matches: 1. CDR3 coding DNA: TGTGCCAGCAGCTTGGGGACAGGGGATGAGCAGTTCTTC. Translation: CASSLGTGDEQFF.

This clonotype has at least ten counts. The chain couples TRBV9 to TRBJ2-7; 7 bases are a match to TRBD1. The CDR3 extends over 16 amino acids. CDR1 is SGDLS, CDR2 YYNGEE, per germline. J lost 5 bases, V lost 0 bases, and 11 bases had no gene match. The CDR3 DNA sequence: TGTGCCAGCAGCGTAGGGGTGACAGGGTCTTTCCACGAGCAGTACTTC. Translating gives CASSVGVTGSFHEQYF.

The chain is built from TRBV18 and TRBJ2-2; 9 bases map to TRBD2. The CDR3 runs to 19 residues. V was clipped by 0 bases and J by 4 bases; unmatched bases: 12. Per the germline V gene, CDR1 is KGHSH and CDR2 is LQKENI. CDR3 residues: CASSPPYKLAGIGTGELFF. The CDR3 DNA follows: TGTGCCAGCTCACCACCTTATAAGCTAGCGGGGATTGGCACCGGGGAGCTGTTTTTT.

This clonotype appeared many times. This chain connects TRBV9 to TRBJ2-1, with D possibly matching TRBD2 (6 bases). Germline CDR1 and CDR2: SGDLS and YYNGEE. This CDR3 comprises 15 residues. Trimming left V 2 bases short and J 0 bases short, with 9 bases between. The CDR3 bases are TGTGCCAGCAGCGTGGGGGGACCCTCCTACAATGAGCAGTTCTTC. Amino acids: CASSVGGPSYNEQFF.

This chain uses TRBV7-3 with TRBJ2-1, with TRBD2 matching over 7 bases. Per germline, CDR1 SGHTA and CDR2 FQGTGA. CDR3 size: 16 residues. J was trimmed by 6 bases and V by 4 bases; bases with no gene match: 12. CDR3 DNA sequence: TGTGCCAGCAGCTCCCATCCGGGACTAACGGGCAATGAGCAGTTCTTC. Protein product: CASSSHPGLTGNEQFF.

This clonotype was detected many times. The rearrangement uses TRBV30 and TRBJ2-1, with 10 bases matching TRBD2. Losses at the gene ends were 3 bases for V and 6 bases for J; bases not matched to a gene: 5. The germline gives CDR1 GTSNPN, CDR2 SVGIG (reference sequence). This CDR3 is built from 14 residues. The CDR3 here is CAWRSSGSGNEQFF. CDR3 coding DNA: TGTGCCTGGAGATCTAGCGGGAGTGGCAATGAGCAGTTCTTC. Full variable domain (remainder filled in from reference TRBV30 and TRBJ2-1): SQTIHQWPATLVQPVGSPLSLECTVEGTSNPNLYWYRQAAGRGLQLLFYSVGIGQISSEVPQNLSASRPQDRQFILSSKKLLLSDSGFYLCAWRSSGSGNEQFFGPGTRLTVL.

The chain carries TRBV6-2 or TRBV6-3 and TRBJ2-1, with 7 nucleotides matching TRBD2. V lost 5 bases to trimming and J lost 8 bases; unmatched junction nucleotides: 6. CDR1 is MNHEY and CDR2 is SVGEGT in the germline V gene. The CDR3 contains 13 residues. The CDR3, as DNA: TGTGCCAGCAGTGGCGGGAGCTCCTATGAGCAGTTCTTC. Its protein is CASSGGSSYEQFF.

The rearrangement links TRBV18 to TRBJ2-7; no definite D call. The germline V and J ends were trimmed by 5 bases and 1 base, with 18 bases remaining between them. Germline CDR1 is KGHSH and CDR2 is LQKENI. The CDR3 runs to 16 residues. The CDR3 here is CASSSEATGSSYEQYF. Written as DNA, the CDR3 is TGTGCCAGCTCATCCGAGGCAACGGGTTCGTCCTACGAGCAGTACTTC.

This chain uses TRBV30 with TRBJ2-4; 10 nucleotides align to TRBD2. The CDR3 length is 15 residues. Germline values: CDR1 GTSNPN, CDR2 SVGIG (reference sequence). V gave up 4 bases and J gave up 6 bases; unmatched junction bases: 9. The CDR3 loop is CAWTGGRLAGNIQYF. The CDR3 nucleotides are TGTGCCTGGACCGGGGGCCGACTAGCGGGAAACATTCAGTACTTC. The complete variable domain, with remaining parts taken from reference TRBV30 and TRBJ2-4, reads SQTIHQWPATLVQPVGSPLSLECTVEGTSNPNLYWYRQAAGRGLQLLFYSVGIGQISSEVPQNLSASRPQDRQFILSSKKLLLSDSGFYLCAWTGGRLAGNIQYFGAGTRLSVL.

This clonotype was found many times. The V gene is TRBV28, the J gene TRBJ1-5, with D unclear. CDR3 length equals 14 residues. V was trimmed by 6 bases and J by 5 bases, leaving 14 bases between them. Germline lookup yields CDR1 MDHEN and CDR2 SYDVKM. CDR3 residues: CASSADITDQPQHF. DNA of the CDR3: TGTGCCAGCAGCGCTGACATCACAGATCAGCCCCAGCATTTT. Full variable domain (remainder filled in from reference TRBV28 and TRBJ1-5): DVKVTQSSRYLVKRTGEKVFLECVQDMDHENMFWYRQDPGLGLRLIYFSYDVKMKEKGDIPEGYSVSREKKERFSLILESASTNQTSMYLCASSADITDQPQHFGDGTRLSIL.